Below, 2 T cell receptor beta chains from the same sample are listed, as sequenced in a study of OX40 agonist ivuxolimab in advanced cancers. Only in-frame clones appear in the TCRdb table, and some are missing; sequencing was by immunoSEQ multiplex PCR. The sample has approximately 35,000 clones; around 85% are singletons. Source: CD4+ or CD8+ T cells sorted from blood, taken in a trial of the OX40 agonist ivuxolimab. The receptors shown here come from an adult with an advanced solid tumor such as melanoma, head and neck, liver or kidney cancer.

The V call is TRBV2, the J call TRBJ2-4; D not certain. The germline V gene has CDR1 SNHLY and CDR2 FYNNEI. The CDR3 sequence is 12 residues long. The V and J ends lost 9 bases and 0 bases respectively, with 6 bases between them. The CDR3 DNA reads TGTGCCAGTAAGGGAGCCAAAAACATTCAGTACTTC. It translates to CASKGAKNIQYF.

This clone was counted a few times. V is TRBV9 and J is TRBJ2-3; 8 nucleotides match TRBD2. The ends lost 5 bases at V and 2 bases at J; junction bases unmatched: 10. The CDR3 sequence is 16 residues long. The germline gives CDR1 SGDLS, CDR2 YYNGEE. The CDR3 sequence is CASREDSGEITDTQYF. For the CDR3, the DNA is TGTGCCAGCAGGGAAGATAGCGGGGAAATCACAGATACGCAGTATTTT.